This is a list of T cell receptor beta chains from one sample in a study of control samples from healthy donors and cancer patients. Profiled with immunoSEQ multiplex PCR; TCRdb holds only in-frame clones, not every one. Of tens of thousands of clones listed, 75% to 95% were seen once; the top ten hold less than 15%. The source material was PBMCs. The receptor set was obtained from a man in his fifties or sixties with lung cancer. Each CDR3 is given with its conserved first and last residue. The order of the fields is J gene, D gene, V gene, clone size, CDR3 protein, CDR3 DNA. A D gene is named only where the DNA matches it firmly. Size tells how often a clone was seen (once, few, many) or the class of an expanded clone, and some rows leave it out.

TRBJ2-2,TRBD2,TRBV6-2/TRBV6-3,-,CASTYAGGPFGPGELFF,TGTGCCAGCACTTATGCGGGGGGGCCCTTTGGTCCCGGGGAGCTGTTTTTT
TRBJ2-1,TRBD2,TRBV7-2,-,CASSQAPSGGVDNEQFF,TGTGCCAGCAGCCAGGCCCCAAGCGGGGGGGTCGACAATGAGCAGTTCTTC
TRBJ1-6,-,TRBV6-6,few,CASSYMGTTGSPLHF,TGTGCCAGCAGTTACATGGGGACCACGGGATCACCCCTCCACTTT
TRBJ2-7,-,TRBV6-2/TRBV6-3,-,CASSSLNEQYF,TGTGCCAGCAGTTCACTCAACGAGCAGTACTTC
TRBJ1-4,-,TRBV7-9,-,CASSFGQGNEKLFF,TGTGCCAGCAGCTTCGGTCAGGGCAATGAAAAACTGTTTTTT
TRBJ2-2,-,TRBV3-1/TRBV3-2,-,CASSQDNGELFF,TGTGCCAGCAGCCAAGATAACGGGGAGCTGTTTTTT
TRBJ1-3,-,TRBV7-2,-,CASSLVGSSGNTIYF,TGTGCCAGCAGCTTAGTCGGGAGCTCTGGAAACACCATATATTTT
TRBJ2-5,-,TRBV5-5,-,CASSLAVRLLSLETQYF,TGTGCCAGCAGCTTGGCCGTAAGACTCCTCTCGTTGGAGACCCAGTACTTC
TRBJ1-3,-,TRBV19,-,CATSTSGNTIYF,TGTGCCACCAGTACCTCCGGAAACACCATATATTTT
TRBJ1-4,-,TRBV7-2,-,CASSLSGVSEKLFF,TGTGCCAGCAGCTTGTCGGGGGTCTCCGAAAAACTGTTTTTT
TRBJ1-1,-,TRBV19,-,CASRELRSDTEAFF,TGTGCCAGTAGGGAGCTAAGGTCCGACACTGAAGCTTTCTTT
TRBJ1-1,-,TRBV19,-,CASSIKRGTEAFF,TGTGCCAGTAGTATAAAAAGGGGAACTGAAGCTTTCTTT
TRBJ2-2,TRBD1,TRBV24-1,-,CATSDYSGTGRVGELFF,TGTGCCACCAGTGATTACTCCGGGACAGGGAGGGTCGGGGAGCTGTTTTTT
TRBJ2-2,TRBD1,TRBV7-9,-,CASSFGTANTGELFF,TGTGCCAGCAGCTTTGGGACAGCGAACACCGGGGAGCTGTTTTTT
TRBJ1-1,-,TRBV27,-,CASSFRRGNAEAFF,TGTGCCAGCAGTTTTAGAAGGGGAAACGCTGAAGCTTTCTTT
TRBJ2-3,TRBD2,TRBV29-1,once,CSVALAGSTDTQYF,TGCAGCGTTGCTCTAGCGGGGTCCACAGATACGCAGTATTTT
TRBJ1-4,-,TRBV30,once,CAWSGGGYVEKLFF,TGTGCCTGGAGCGGCGGGGGGTATGTTGAAAAACTGTTTTTT
TRBJ2-7,-,TRBV2,-,CASSENGHEQYF,TGTGCCAGCAGTGAGAACGGCCACGAGCAGTACTTC